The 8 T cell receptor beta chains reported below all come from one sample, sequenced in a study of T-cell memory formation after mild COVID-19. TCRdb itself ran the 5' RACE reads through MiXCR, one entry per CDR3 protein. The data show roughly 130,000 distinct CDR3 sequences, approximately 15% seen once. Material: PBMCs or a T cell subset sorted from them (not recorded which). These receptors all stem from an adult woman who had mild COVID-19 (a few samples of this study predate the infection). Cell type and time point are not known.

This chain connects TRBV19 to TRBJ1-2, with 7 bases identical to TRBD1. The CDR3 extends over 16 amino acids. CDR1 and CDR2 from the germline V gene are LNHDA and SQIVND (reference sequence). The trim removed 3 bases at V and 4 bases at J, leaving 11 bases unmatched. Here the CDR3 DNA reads TGTGCCAGTAGTATCAGCGCCCCGGGACAGAGCTATGGCTACACCTTC. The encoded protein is CASSISAPGQSYGYTF.

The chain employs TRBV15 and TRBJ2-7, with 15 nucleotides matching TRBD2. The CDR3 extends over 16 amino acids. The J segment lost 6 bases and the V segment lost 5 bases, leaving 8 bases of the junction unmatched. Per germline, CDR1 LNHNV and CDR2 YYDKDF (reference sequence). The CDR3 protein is CATSGTSGRPFFEQYF. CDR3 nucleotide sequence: TGTGCCACCAGCGGGACTAGCGGGAGGCCGTTTTTCGAGCAGTACTTC.

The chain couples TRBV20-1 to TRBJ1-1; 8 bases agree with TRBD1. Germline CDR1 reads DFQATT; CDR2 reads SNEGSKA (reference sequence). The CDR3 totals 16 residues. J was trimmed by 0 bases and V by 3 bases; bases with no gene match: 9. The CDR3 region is CSASDPGQALNTEAFF. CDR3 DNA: TGCAGTGCTAGTGATCCGGGACAGGCGTTGAACACTGAAGCTTTCTTT.

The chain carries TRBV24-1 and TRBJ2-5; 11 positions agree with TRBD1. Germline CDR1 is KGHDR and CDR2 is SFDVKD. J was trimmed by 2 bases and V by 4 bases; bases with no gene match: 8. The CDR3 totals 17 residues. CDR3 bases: TGTGCCACCAGTGAGCGAGGGACAGGGGGATTACAAGAGACCCAGTACTTC. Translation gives CATSERGTGGLQETQYF.

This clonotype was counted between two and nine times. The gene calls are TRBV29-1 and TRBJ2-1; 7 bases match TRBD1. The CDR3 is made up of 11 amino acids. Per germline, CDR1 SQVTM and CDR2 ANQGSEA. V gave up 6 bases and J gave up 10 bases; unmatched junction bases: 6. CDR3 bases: TGCAGCGTCCACAGGGGAAACGAGCAGTTCTTC. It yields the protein CSVHRGNEQFF.

The CDR3 loop reads CASSLGDSFNSNQPQHF. CDR3 bases: TGCGCCAGCAGCTTGGGGGACAGTTTCAATAGCAATCAGCCCCAGCATTTT. The chain is built from TRBV5-1 and TRBJ1-5; 7 nucleotides line up with TRBD1. This CDR3 has 17 amino acids. Trimming removed 0 bases from V and 0 bases from J; junction bases left unmatched: 6. CDR1 SGHRS and CDR2 YFSETQ come from the germline V gene.

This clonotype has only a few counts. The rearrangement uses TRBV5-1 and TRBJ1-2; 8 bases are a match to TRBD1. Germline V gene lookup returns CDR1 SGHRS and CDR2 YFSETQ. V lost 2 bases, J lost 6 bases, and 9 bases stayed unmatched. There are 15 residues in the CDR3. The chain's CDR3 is CASSFGQGQGDGYTF. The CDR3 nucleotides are TGCGCCAGCAGCTTTGGACAGGGCCAGGGGGATGGCTACACCTTC.

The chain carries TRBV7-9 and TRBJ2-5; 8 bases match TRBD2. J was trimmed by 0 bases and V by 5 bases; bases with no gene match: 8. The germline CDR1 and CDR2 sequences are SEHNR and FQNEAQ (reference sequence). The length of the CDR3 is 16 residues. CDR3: CASSPWTSQNQETQYF. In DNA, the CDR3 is TGTGCCAGCAGCCCTTGGACTAGCCAGAACCAAGAGACCCAGTACTTC.